By sample share, the clone carrying this TCR beta chain is medium-sized. TCRdb reprocessed the PCR reads with MiXCR, giving one entry per CDR3 protein. The data show approximately 16,000 distinct CDR3 sequences, approximately 50% seen once. Samples came from patients with localized non-small cell lung adenocarcinoma. This sample is drawn from a study of CD4 and CD8 cells across lung adenocarcinoma regions. V lost 0 bases and J lost 5, with 10 bases in between. CDR3 length: 14 amino acids. Germline V gives CDR1 WNHNN, CDR2 SYGVQD (reference sequence). Specimen: CD8+ T cells from the center of a lung tumor. This chain connects TRBV10-1 to TRBJ2-5; D could derive from TRBD1 or TRBD2 (5 bases each). The source of this sequence is a female donor with lung adenocarcinoma. The CD4 and CD8 labels of this study may be unreliable. This CDR3 is CASSESRGMETQYF. The CDR3 DNA follows: TGCGCCAGCAGTGAGTCGAGGGGTATGGAGACCCAGTACTTC.